These 21 T cell receptor beta chains originate from one sample sequenced in a study of CD8+ T cells in alopecia areata. RNA was extracted and reverse transcribed into cDNA as the sequencing template. The protocol was immunoSEQ multiplex PCR, while the TCRdb copy is restricted to in-frame clones and leaves out a portion. The data show about 270,000 clones, with 45% to 70% seen just once and about 0.89% held by the top ten. This sample's treatment: oral pan-JAK inhibitor, 5-10 mg twice daily. The sample consisted of CD4+ T cells sorted from blood, taken around week 53, from a patient treated with tofacitinib. The source is a human donor with alopecia areata.

This clone showed up just once. This chain uses TRBV14 with TRBJ2-6; no reliable D call. Between the trimmed V and J ends, which lost 3 bases and 0 bases, there was a span of 6 bases. The germline V gene has CDR1 SGHDN and CDR2 FVKESK. The CDR3 is 15 residues long. CDR3 sequence (DNA): TGTGCCAGCAGCCAGGGATACTCTGGGGCCAACGTCCTGACTTTC. This gives the protein CASSQGYSGANVLTF.

A remark on this clone: The identical CDR3 is also encoded by other nucleotide sequences in the sample. The chain employs TRBV7-2 and TRBJ1-2; D is unresolved. The V end lost 1 base, the J end lost 2 bases, and 5 bases lay between the germline ends. Per the germline V gene, CDR1 is SGHTA and CDR2 is FQGNSA. The CDR3 runs to 13 residues. CDR3 protein: CASSLGQNYGYTF. CDR3 nucleotide sequence: TGTGCCAGCAGCTTAGGTCAGAACTATGGCTACACCTTC.

The chain uses TRBV20-1 and TRBJ1-6, with unresolved D. V dropped 5 bases and J dropped 9 bases, with 5 bases sitting between them. The CDR3 length is 10 residues. CDR1 is DFQATT and CDR2 is SNEGSKA in the germline V gene (reference sequence). The CDR3: CSAEISPLHF. In nucleotides, the CDR3 is TGCAGTGCTGAGATTTCACCCCTCCACTTT.

The chain couples TRBV4-3 to TRBJ2-1; D may be TRBD2 (6 bases). Germline V lookup: CDR1 LGHNA, CDR2 YSLEER. CDR3 size: 15 residues. V lost 0 bases, J lost 6 bases, and 12 bases lay in between. As DNA, the CDR3 is TGCGCCAGCAGCCAAGAAGGCACTAGCAGCAATGAGCAGTTCTTC. Translating gives CASSQEGTSSNEQFF.

The rearrangement joins TRBV30 to TRBJ1-2, with 10 bases lining up with TRBD1. This CDR3 has 16 residues. Germline loops: CDR1 GTSNPN, CDR2 SVGIG (reference sequence). V was pared by 6 bases and J by 2 bases, with 12 bases of the junction left unmatched. CDR3 residues: CACLRDRGWFNYGYTF. The CDR3 region has the DNA TGTGCCTGCCTCAGGGACAGGGGATGGTTCAACTATGGCTACACCTTC. The complete variable domain, with remaining parts taken from reference TRBV30 and TRBJ1-2, reads SQTIHQWPATLVQPVGSPLSLECTVEGTSNPNLYWYRQAAGRGLQLLFYSVGIGQISSEVPQNLSASRPQDRQFILSSKKLLLSDSGFYLCACLRDRGWFNYGYTFGSGTRLTVV.

The sample holds a few counts of this clone. This chain joins TRBV7-9 and TRBJ1-1; tentatively, D is TRBD1 (5 bases). The CDR3 runs 14 residues. V gave up 5 bases and J gave up 0 bases, with 10 bases separating them. The V gene's germline CDR1 is SEHNR and CDR2 FQNEAQ (reference sequence). The CDR3 loop reads CASSIRDLNTEAFF. CDR3 DNA sequence: TGTGCCAGCAGCATCAGGGATTTGAACACTGAAGCTTTCTTT.

The gene calls are TRBV5-1 and TRBJ2-1; 10 bases line up with TRBD2. Germline CDR1 SGHRS, CDR2 YFSETQ. This CDR3 region has 16 residues. The V and J ends lost 7 bases and 0 bases, in that order; junction bases with no gene match: 7. The CDR3 DNA is TGCGCCAGCGGATATGTAGCGGGGGGCTCCTACAATGAGCAGTTCTTC. Its translation is CASGYVAGGSYNEQFF.

This chain joins TRBV5-6 and TRBJ1-2, with D maybe TRBD1 (5 bases). The germline gives CDR1 SGHDT, CDR2 YYEEEE. Trimming shortened V by 6 bases and J by 6 bases, and 18 bases separated the two germline ends. The CDR3 consists of 14 residues. The CDR3 protein is CASTWSGRDNGYTF. Here the CDR3 DNA reads TGTGCCAGCACCTGGAGTGGCAGGGATAATGGCTACACCTTC.

This chain uses TRBV30 with TRBJ1-5; D is unresolved. The germline V and J ends were trimmed by 0 bases and 5 bases, with 8 bases remaining between them. Germline V lookup: CDR1 GTSNPN, CDR2 SVGIG (reference sequence). The CDR3 has 13 amino acids. The CDR3 here is CAWSVLTDQPQHF. DNA for the CDR3: TGTGCCTGGAGTGTACTAACGGATCAGCCCCAGCATTTT.

V usage is TRBV30 and J usage is TRBJ1-1, with a tentative D call TRBD1 (5 bases). The V end lost 3 bases, the J end lost 5 bases, and 10 bases lay between the germline ends. Germline-derived CDR1 and CDR2 are GTSNPN and SVGIG (reference sequence). The CDR3 runs to 12 residues. The CDR3 coding sequence is TGTGCCTGGAGAGGGGAAAGAACTGAAGCTTTCTTT. Its translation: CAWRGERTEAFF.

The chain carries TRBV2 and TRBJ1-2; D unclear. Germline V gene data show CDR1 as SNHLY and CDR2 as FYNNEI. The CDR3 covers 16 residues. V was cut by 4 bases and J by 5 bases, with 20 bases left in between. As DNA, the CDR3 is TGTGCCAGCAGTGTCCGAGCGCGAGCATTATCATATGGCTACACCTTC. Translating it yields CASSVRARALSYGYTF.

This clone was found a few times. The rearrangement links TRBV6-6 to TRBJ2-1; the D gene is possibly TRBD2 (6 bases). V lost 6 bases, J lost 6 bases, and 18 bases lay in between. Germline V gene lookup returns CDR1 MNHNY and CDR2 SVGAGI (reference sequence). The CDR3 consists of 15 residues. The DNA for the CDR3 is TGTGCCAGCAGCTCCCGCGGGGCTCTGGGCAATGAGCAGTTCTTC. Translated, it gives CASSSRGALGNEQFF.

CDR3 bases: TGTGCCAGCAGCCAAGATGTGAGCGGGGGGCCTTCGTACCAAGAGACCCAGTACTTC. Its protein product is CASSQDVSGGPSYQETQYF. This chain uses TRBV4-2 with TRBJ2-5, with 9 nucleotides matching TRBD2. Germline loops: CDR1 LGHNA, CDR2 YNFKEQ. J gave up 0 bases and V 0 bases, and 11 bases lay outside the gene matches. The length of the CDR3 is 19 residues.

This chain connects TRBV5-1 to TRBJ2-2, with 8 bases lining up with TRBD1. V was clipped by 4 bases and J by 5 bases; unmatched bases: 7. The CDR3 loop spans 15 amino acids. Per germline, CDR1 SGHRS and CDR2 YFSETQ. Here the CDR3 reads CASSLRQGRTGELFF. In DNA form, the CDR3 reads TGCGCCAGCAGCCTCCGACAGGGGAGAACCGGGGAGCTGTTTTTT.

The V and J genes are TRBV5-6 and TRBJ2-1; the D gene is possibly TRBD2 (6 bases). Germline V gives CDR1 SGHDT, CDR2 YYEEEE. Deletions cut 2 bases from V and 0 bases from J, with 21 bases between. This CDR3 comprises 19 residues. The CDR3 sequence: CASSFLPGSPAGSYNEQFF. The DNA of the CDR3 is TGTGCCAGCAGCTTTTTGCCGGGTAGCCCAGCGGGCTCCTACAATGAGCAGTTCTTC.

This rearrangement joins TRBV2 to TRBJ2-1; TRBD2 aligns across 14 bases. Trimming cost V 7 bases and J 10 bases; bases outside gene matches: 6. Germline loops: CDR1 SNHLY, CDR2 FYNNEI. The CDR3 is 14 amino acids. The CDR3 reads CASTGLAGGGEQFF. The CDR3 DNA reads TGTGCCAGCACTGGACTAGCGGGGGGAGGGGAGCAGTTCTTC.

The chain recombines TRBV2 with TRBJ1-1; perhaps TRBD1 as D (5 bases). The CDR3 length is 15 residues. The V gene lost 5 bases and the J gene lost 4 bases, with 17 bases spanning the gap. Germline-derived CDR1 and CDR2 are SNHLY and FYNNEI. CDR3 DNA: TGTGCCAGCAGTTTCGGGCAAGTAAGGGGCACTGAAGCTTTCTTT. Protein product: CASSFGQVRGTEAFF.

Points on this clone: The identical CDR3 is also encoded by other nucleotide sequences in the sample. The rearrangement uses TRBV20-1 and TRBJ1-1, with D unresolved. This CDR3 region has 11 residues. Per germline, CDR1 DFQATT and CDR2 SNEGSKA (reference sequence). V was clipped by 2 bases and J by 1 base, with 2 bases between them. The CDR3, as DNA: TGCAGTGCTAGACAGAACACTGAAGCTTTCTTT. Its protein is CSARQNTEAFF.

This clone was counted only a few times. V gene TRBV30 combines with J gene TRBJ2-2, with 8 positions matching TRBD1. V shed 8 bases, J shed 5 bases, and the junction held 7 bases outside the gene matches. Germline CDR1 and CDR2: GTSNPN and SVGIG (reference sequence). This CDR3 has 13 residues. CDR3: CARTGTGTGELFF. Here the CDR3 DNA reads TGTGCCCGGACAGGGACGGGAACCGGGGAGCTGTTTTTT.

The chain recombines TRBV14 with TRBJ1-2, with D unclear. The CDR3 extends over 13 amino acids. The germline gives CDR1 SGHDN, CDR2 FVKESK. Trimming left V 1 base short and J 8 bases short, with 11 bases between. DNA of the CDR3: TGTGCCAGCAGCCAAGGACCTTACCGGGGCTACACCTTC. As protein: CASSQGPYRGYTF.

This rearrangement joins TRBV6-5 to TRBJ1-5; D gene unclear. CDR3 length equals 14 residues. Germline CDR1 and CDR2: MNHEY and SVGAGI. V lost 2 bases, J lost 10 bases, and 15 bases lay in between. Written as DNA, the CDR3 is TGTGCCAGCAGTTACCGGTGGGCCTATGAACCCCAGCATTTT. As protein: CASSYRWAYEPQHF.